This passage covers 15 T cell receptor beta chains from one sample sequenced in a study of T cell changes during pregnancy in multiple sclerosis. The repertoire was sequenced with immunoSEQ multiplex PCR; TCRdb's copy has only in-frame clones and lacks some. The sample has 40,000 to 55,000 clones, roughly 90% seen once; the top ten hold 0.52%. This sample comprised CD4+ T cells from peripheral blood mononuclear cells, obtained in the third trimester of pregnancy. These receptors were collected from a female donor with multiple sclerosis, enrolled in a pregnancy study.

The chain couples TRBV6-5 to TRBJ2-2; 8 bases align to TRBD1. The J segment lost 6 bases and the V segment lost 5 bases, leaving 8 bases of the junction unmatched. Germline V gives CDR1 MNHEY, CDR2 SVGAGI. The length of the CDR3 is 15 residues. The CDR3 sequence is CASSPDRGQAGELFF. CDR3 nucleotides: TGTGCCAGCAGTCCAGACAGGGGACAGGCCGGGGAGCTGTTTTTT.

This clone has only a few counts. The J gene is TRBJ2-3, the V gene TRBV2, with TRBD2 identical over 12 bases. Per germline, CDR1 SNHLY and CDR2 FYNNEI. With 6 bases clipped from V and 4 bases from J, the junction kept 5 bases outside the gene matches. This CDR3 is built from 15 residues. In DNA, the CDR3 is TGTGCCAGCAGGTTGACTAGCGGGAGTGCAGATACGCAGTATTTT. Translating it yields CASRLTSGSADTQYF.

The rearrangement uses TRBV11-2 and TRBJ2-2; no definite D call. The CDR3 runs 13 residues. Between the trimmed V and J ends, which lost 3 bases and 3 bases, there was a span of 5 bases. Germline V lookup: CDR1 SGHAT, CDR2 FQNNGV. The CDR3 DNA reads as TGTGCCAGCAGCTTCACGGACACCGGGGAGCTGTTTTTT. As protein: CASSFTDTGELFF.

A single count supports this clone. This rearrangement joins TRBV28 to TRBJ1-5; D uncertain. The CDR3 extends over 13 amino acids. CDR1 and CDR2 from the germline V gene are MDHEN and SYDVKM. V was cut by 5 bases and J by 5 bases, with 10 bases left in between. Written as DNA, the CDR3 is TGTGCCAGCAGTCTACAGAGAGATCAGCCCCAGCATTTT. Translated, it gives CASSLQRDQPQHF. Looking up the rest from reference TRBV28 and TRBJ1-5 gives the full variable domain: DVKVTQSSRYLVKRTGEKVFLECVQDMDHENMFWYRQDPGLGLRLIYFSYDVKMKEKGDIPEGYSVSREKKERFSLILESASTNQTSMYLCASSLQRDQPQHFGDGTRLSIL.

V gene TRBV5-3 combines with J gene TRBJ2-3; D not certain. TRBV5-3 is an ORF, and what it does is uncertain. V was trimmed by 1 base and J by 5 bases, leaving 5 bases between them. The CDR3 length is 12 residues. As DNA, the CDR3 is TGTGCCAGAAGCTTGTGCGGAGATACGCAGTATTTT. Translated, it gives CARSLCGDTQYF.

This clone was found once. The chain couples TRBV28 to TRBJ2-7, with 9 bases lining up with TRBD2. Germline CDR1 and CDR2: MDHEN and SYDVKM. V lost 7 bases to trimming and J lost 5 bases; unmatched junction nucleotides: 12. There are 15 residues in the CDR3. CDR3 in amino acids: CASTRGGGRANEQYF. CDR3 sequence (DNA): TGTGCCAGCACTCGGGGGGGCGGGAGGGCCAACGAGCAGTACTTC.

This rearrangement joins TRBV27 to TRBJ2-7; 13 positions agree with TRBD2. This CDR3 contains 15 residues. Germline trimming cut 6 bases from V and 1 base from J; bases unmatched to any gene: 3. The V gene's germline CDR1 is MNHEY and CDR2 SMNVEV (reference sequence). The CDR3 region has the DNA TGTGCCAGCAGAATGGGACTAGCGGGATCCTACGAGCAGTACTTC. Its translation: CASRMGLAGSYEQYF.

The chain combines TRBV7-2 with TRBJ2-5, with a weak D call TRBD1 (6 bases). The CDR3 sequence is 13 residues long. Germline CDR1 and CDR2: SGHTA and FQGNSA. The V end lost 3 bases, the J end lost 5 bases, and 10 bases lay between the germline ends. The CDR3 loop is CASSLSGVETQYF. The CDR3 nucleotides read TGTGCCAGCAGCTTGTCAGGGGTTGAGACCCAGTACTTC.

This clone was counted only a few times. The chain employs TRBV30 and TRBJ1-4, with a possible D match to TRBD1 (6 bases). V was pared by 3 bases and J by 14 bases, with 28 bases between. The CDR3 runs to 16 residues. The germline gives CDR1 GTSNPN, CDR2 SVGIG (reference sequence). DNA for the CDR3: TGTGCCTGGAGCGCCAACCGGACGGGGGGCCCTGGGTGGCTGTTTTTT. Its protein is CAWSANRTGGPGWLFF.

This chain joins TRBV12-2 and TRBJ1-5; TRBD1, the D gene given by the table, was not confirmed from the DNA. TRBV12-2 counts as a pseudogene. The CDR3 spans 17 residues. CDR3 nucleotides: TGTGCAAGTCGCTTAGCTGATGGACAGCAGCTCAATCAGCCCCAGCATTTT. Protein: CASRLADGQQLNQPQHF.

The chain employs TRBV2 and TRBJ1-2; D is unclear. From germline, CDR1 is SNHLY and CDR2 FYNNEI. The CDR3 length is 14 residues. V gave up 0 bases and J gave up 8 bases, with 13 bases separating them. The CDR3 protein is CASSEARRERGYTF. CDR3 coding DNA: TGTGCCAGCAGTGAAGCGAGGCGCGAGAGGGGCTACACCTTC.

This clone was detected only a few times. V is TRBV5-6 and J is TRBJ2-6; D remains ambiguous. The germline V gene has CDR1 SGHDT and CDR2 YYEEEE. Trimming pared 2 bases from V and 0 bases from J, leaving 6 bases between. The length of the CDR3 is 15 residues. Here the CDR3 DNA reads TGTGCCAGCAGCTTTCCCGGCTCTGGGGCCAACGTCCTGACTTTC. This translates into CASSFPGSGANVLTF.

The chain carries TRBV4-3 and TRBJ1-2; TRBD1 agrees at 8 bases. The CDR3 is 15 residues long. The J segment lost 2 bases and the V segment lost 4 bases, leaving 6 bases of the junction unmatched. The V gene's germline CDR1 is LGHNA and CDR2 YSLEER. The CDR3 spells CASSRAGGENYGYTF. The CDR3 DNA is TGCGCCAGCAGCCGAGCAGGGGGCGAGAACTATGGCTACACCTTC.

The J gene is TRBJ1-1, the V gene TRBV10-3; 7 nucleotides align to TRBD1. The germline CDR1 and CDR2 sequences are ENHRY and SYGVKD. J was trimmed by 2 bases and V by 10 bases; bases with no gene match: 4. This CDR3 region has 12 residues. In DNA, the CDR3 is TGTGCCACACGACAGGGCAACACTGAAGCTTTCTTT. Amino acid sequence: CATRQGNTEAFF.

The rearrangement links TRBV7-9 to TRBJ2-3, with TRBD2 matching over 7 bases. CDR3 length equals 19 residues. Germline values: CDR1 SEHNR, CDR2 FQNEAQ (reference sequence). J gave up 7 bases and V 3 bases, and 22 bases lay outside the gene matches. The CDR3 protein is CASSFLPGGWREIGNTQYF. In nucleotides, the CDR3 is TGTGCCAGCAGCTTCCTCCCGGGGGGTTGGCGGGAGATTGGAAATACGCAGTATTTT.